This entry lists 28 T cell receptor beta chains sequenced from one sample in a study of T cells in Graves' hyperthyroidism and ophthalmopathy. TCR beta CDR3 regions were amplified from RNA transcripts. During a first-round RT-PCR of the TCR CDR3, the HTBI primer set was used. A single record per CDR3 protein comes from TCRdb applying MiXCR to the multiplex PCR reads. The top ten clones hold around 31% of a sample with nearly 750,000 distinct CDR3 sequences, roughly a third of them seen once. Sequenced input: blood. The receptors were sampled from a middle-aged woman with Graves' hyperthyroidism.

Notes on this clonotype: Compared with germline, one end of the junction differs, possibly owing to a read error. The chain couples TRBV6-4 to TRBJ1-6; D ambiguous. Germline V lookup: CDR1 MRHNA, CDR2 SNTAGT. This CDR3 has 8 residues. CDR3 sequence: CAPRTYCF. The DNA of the CDR3 is TGTGCCCCCCGTACGTATTGCTTT.

Points on this clonotype: Just one base apart from a much larger clone, this may be a read error. The rearrangement uses TRBV29-1 and TRBJ1-1; the D is unclear. The CDR3 runs 11 residues. The V gene lost 5 bases and the J gene lost 7 bases, with 11 bases spanning the gap. CDR1 SQVTM and CDR2 ANQGSEA come from the germline V gene. CDR3 bases: TGCAGCGTTTCTAGGGCAGGTGAAGCTTTCTTT. This sequence encodes CSVSRAGEAFF.

The sample holds many counts of this clonotype. A read error may produce the germline difference seen at one junction end. The rearrangement joins TRBV12-3 or TRBV12-4 to TRBJ1-1; 7 positions agree with TRBD1. There are 16 residues in the CDR3. The CDR3 reads CASSHLRTGSNSEAFF. The CDR3 DNA reads TGTGCCAGCAGTCACTTACGGACAGGCAGTAACAGTGAAGCTTTCTTT.

In its sample, this clonotype was seen a few times. The CDR3 nucleotides read TGTGCCAGCAGCTTGTTGACAGGGCACAATCAGCCCCAGCATTTT. It is translated as CASSLLTGHNQPQHF. The J gene is TRBJ1-5, the V gene TRBV5-6; 7 bases are shared with TRBD1. Germline values: CDR1 SGHDT, CDR2 YYEEEE. The CDR3 spans 15 residues. V lost 1 base, J lost 3 bases, and 4 bases stayed unmatched.

This clonotype was detected many times. The rearrangement links TRBV10-3 to TRBJ2-7; D is possibly TRBD1 (5 bases). V was trimmed by 9 bases and J by 7 bases, leaving 7 bases between them. Germline V gene data show CDR1 as ENHRY and CDR2 as SYGVKD. CDR3 length: 9 amino acids. CDR3 loop: CAMYREQYF. The CDR3 coding sequence is TGTGCCATGTACAGGGAGCAGTACTTC.

This clonotype has a handful of counts. The chain joins TRBV11-2 to TRBJ2-7; 11 bases line up with TRBD2. This CDR3 region has 17 residues. The germline CDR1 and CDR2 sequences are SGHAT and FQNNGV. The ends lost 3 bases at V and 3 bases at J; junction bases unmatched: 10. Here the CDR3 reads CASSFGTGTSGFYEQYF. CDR3 sequence (DNA): TGTGCCAGCAGCTTCGGCACCGGGACTAGCGGTTTCTACGAGCAGTACTTC.

On this clonotype itself: A junction boundary mismatches the germline segment, possibly from a read error. This sequence joins TRBV5-1 and TRBJ2-5, with 7 bases fitting TRBD1. Germline-derived CDR1 and CDR2 are SGHRS and YFSETQ. The CDR3 runs to 13 residues. The CDR3 DNA reads TGTGCCAGCAGCCCAGGGGGTTTAGAGACCCAGCACTTC. It translates to CASSPGGLETQHF.

This clonotype was detected once. An end of the junction does not agree with germline; a read error may underlie this. V usage is TRBV10-2 and J usage is TRBJ1-1, with unresolved D. The CDR3 totals 12 residues. The germline CDR1 and CDR2 sequences are WSHSY and SAAADI. The CDR3 sequence: CAWSLRNTEAFF. The CDR3 DNA is TGTGCCTGGAGCCTACGGAACACTGAAGCTTTCTTT.

This clonotype was observed a handful of times. The chain uses TRBV6-2 or TRBV6-3 and TRBJ1-2, with TRBD1 matching 7 bases. The CDR3 is made up of 15 amino acids. J was trimmed by 1 base and V by 5 bases; bases with no gene match: 7. Germline V lookup: CDR1 MNHEY, CDR2 SVGEGT. The CDR3 loop is CASSLYRDSNYGYTF. CDR3 nucleotides: TGTGCCAGCAGTCTTTACCGGGACAGTAACTATGGCTACACCTTC.

As concerns this clonotype: Since a much larger clone is just one base distant, this may be a read error. The chain employs TRBV2 and TRBJ2-7; a possible D gene is TRBD1 (6 bases). Germline loops: CDR1 SNHLY, CDR2 FYNNEI. The CDR3 spans 12 residues. V lost 6 bases and J lost 2, with 8 bases in between. The CDR3 spells CASRGDTYEQYF. In nucleotides, the CDR3 is TGTGCCAGCAGGGGGGACACCTACGAGCAGTACTTC.

This clonotype has at least ten counts. The V gene is TRBV19, the J gene TRBJ1-2; unclear D gene. V lost 5 bases, J lost 4 bases, and 11 bases lay in between. There are 13 residues in the CDR3. Per the germline V gene, CDR1 is LNHDA and CDR2 is SQIVND (reference sequence). CDR3 DNA sequence: TGTGCCAGTAGTCCTGCTACCCTCTATGGCTACACCTTC. Protein: CASSPATLYGYTF.

V is TRBV7-6 and J is TRBJ1-6; D gene unclear. V lost 3 bases and J 7 bases, leaving 16 bases between the germline ends. Per the germline V gene, CDR1 is SGHVS and CDR2 is FNYEAQ. The length of the CDR3 is 16 residues. The CDR3 spells CASSFRTGVGNSPLHF. CDR3 in DNA: TGTGCCAGCAGCTTTAGAACCGGGGTAGGGAATTCACCCCTCCACTTT.

The table lists this clonotype with a few counts. The rearrangement joins TRBV6-5 to TRBJ1-2; D not resolved. The CDR3 runs 13 residues. Germline V gene data show CDR1 as MNHEY and CDR2 as SVGAGI. Trimming cost V 5 bases and J 5 bases, with 12 bases left between them. The CDR3 loop reads CASSDRQPYGYTF. The DNA of the CDR3 is TGTGCCAGCAGTGATAGACAACCGTATGGCTACACCTTC.

This clonotype was seen only once. DNA of the CDR3: TGTGCCACCAGTGAGACAGGGACAGCGAACACTGAAGCTTTCTTT. The encoded protein is CATSETGTANTEAFF. The V gene is TRBV24-1, the J gene TRBJ1-1; TRBD1 matches 7 bases. CDR3 length equals 15 residues. CDR1 and CDR2 (germline): KGHDR, SFDVKD. V lost 4 bases and J lost 1; bases outside the gene matches: 5.

The chain couples TRBV10-3 to TRBJ2-6, with 9 bases identical to TRBD1. Germline-derived CDR1 and CDR2 are ENHRY and SYGVKD. V shed 10 bases and J 2 bases; nucleotides not matched to a gene: 12. The CDR3 has 17 residues. The CDR3 spells CATSAGQGAAGANVLTF. The CDR3 bases are TGTGCCACCAGCGCGGGACAGGGCGCCGCTGGGGCCAACGTCCTGACTTTC.

This clonotype was recorded a few times. V usage is TRBV20-1 and J usage is TRBJ2-7, with 9 bases matching TRBD2. CDR1 DFQATT and CDR2 SNEGSKA come from the germline V gene (reference sequence). The ends lost 2 bases at V and 1 base at J; junction bases unmatched: 6. CDR3 length: 15 amino acids. CDR3 residues: CSARHLLAGSYEQYF. The CDR3 nucleotides are TGCAGTGCTAGACACCTACTAGCGGGTTCCTACGAGCAGTACTTC.

This clonotype was observed at least ten times. The V and J genes are TRBV29-1 and TRBJ2-7; 9 bases match TRBD1. Trimming at V came to 4 bases and at J to 0 bases, leaving 1 base not matched to a gene. CDR1 is SQVTM and CDR2 is ANQGSEA in the germline V gene. This CDR3 region has 13 residues. The CDR3: CSVGQGDSYEQYF. The CDR3 DNA follows: TGCAGCGTTGGACAGGGGGACTCCTACGAGCAGTACTTC.

This clonotype was counted only a few times. The chain combines TRBV29-1 with TRBJ2-7; TRBD1 matches at 7 bases. The CDR3 is 14 amino acids. In germline, CDR1 is SQVTM, CDR2 ANQGSEA. V was pared by 6 bases and J by 2 bases, with 10 bases of the junction left unmatched. This CDR3 is CSVPGTDYTYEQYF. Here the CDR3 DNA reads TGCAGCGTGCCCGGGACAGATTATACCTACGAGCAGTACTTC.

This clonotype was counted only a few times. The chain carries TRBV28 and TRBJ1-2; no reliable D call. The germline CDR1 and CDR2 sequences are MDHEN and SYDVKM. With 6 bases removed from V and 4 bases from J, the gap between germline ends came to 9 bases. The CDR3 covers 12 residues. CDR3 amino acids: CASRRMSYGYTF. Here the CDR3 DNA reads TGTGCCAGCAGGCGAATGAGCTATGGCTACACCTTC.

This clonotype was picked up many times. At one end the junction does not follow the germline gene, possibly because of a read error. The rearrangement links TRBV4-3 to TRBJ2-5; tentative D call: TRBD2 (5 bases). CDR1 is LGHNA, CDR2 YSLEER, per germline. The CDR3 totals 13 residues. CDR3 in DNA: TGTGCCAGCAGCCAAGACGGAGGAGAGACCCAGTACTTC. Protein: CASSQDGGETQYF.

The V call is TRBV4-1, the J call TRBJ1-2, with D perhaps matching TRBD1 (6 bases). The germline V gene encodes CDR1 MGHRA and CDR2 YSYEKL. The CDR3 covers 17 residues. The V end was cut by 1 base, the J end by 1 base, with 16 bases between. The CDR3: CASSQGSVGGDNYGYTF. For the CDR3, the DNA is TGCGCCAGCAGCCAAGGGAGTGTAGGGGGTGATAACTATGGCTACACCTTC.

The rearrangement links TRBV20-1 to TRBJ2-7, with 12 bases identical to TRBD1. The length of the CDR3 is 12 residues. Per germline, CDR1 DFQATT and CDR2 SNEGSKA (reference sequence). This CDR3 reads CRKPGQGAQVYF. CDR3 nucleotides: TGCAGGAAACCGGGACAGGGGGCGCAGGTGTACTTC.

The chain couples TRBV10-3 to TRBJ1-1, with 8 bases lining up with TRBD1. The CDR3 has 12 residues. Germline lookup yields CDR1 ENHRY and CDR2 SYGVKD. The V gene end was trimmed by 4 bases and the J gene end by 8 bases; junction bases not matched to a gene: 3. CDR3 coding DNA: TGTGCCATCAGTGCTAGGGACAGGGAAGCTTTCTTT. This codes for CAISARDREAFF.

The chain uses TRBV10-3 and TRBJ1-1, with TRBD1 matching over 8 bases. This CDR3 region has 15 residues. CDR1 is ENHRY, CDR2 SYGVKD, per germline. V dropped 2 bases and J dropped 6; count of bases not matched to a gene: 8. DNA of the CDR3: TGTGCCATCAGTGAGAAAGTGGACAGGGAGGCTGAAGCTTTCTTT. Amino acids: CAISEKVDREAEAFF.

There are a few counts of this clonotype. The chain is built from TRBV25-1 and TRBJ2-3; D remains unclear. Trimming took off 5 bases at V and 3 bases at J, with 9 bases between the two ends. CDR3 length: 13 residues. The germline V gene has CDR1 MGHDK and CDR2 SYGVNS. For the CDR3, the DNA is TGTGCCAGCAGTCTGTCGTTAACAGATACGCAGTATTTT. This translates into CASSLSLTDTQYF.

This clonotype appeared a few times. The gene calls are TRBV20-1 and TRBJ2-2; D tentatively fits TRBD1 or TRBD2 (6 bases each). The CDR3 consists of 12 residues. V was shortened by 8 bases and J by 6 bases, with 13 bases between the two germline ends. CDR1 is DFQATT and CDR2 is SNEGSKA in the germline V gene (reference sequence). The CDR3 nucleotides read TGCAGTACCCCTCGGGGGCCCGGGGAGCTGTTTTTT. Encoded protein: CSTPRGPGELFF.

The rearrangement links TRBV5-1 to TRBJ1-1; D gene unclear. V gave up 0 bases and J gave up 5 bases, with 20 bases separating them. Germline lookup yields CDR1 SGHRS and CDR2 YFSETQ. The CDR3 is 17 amino acids. CDR3 protein: CASSLGSGVQPRTEAFF. In DNA form, the CDR3 reads TGCGCCAGCAGCTTGGGATCTGGGGTCCAACCGCGGACTGAAGCTTTCTTT.

This clonotype was found many times. The chain recombines TRBV9 with TRBJ2-5, with 9 nucleotides matching TRBD1. Germline values: CDR1 SGDLS, CDR2 YYNGEE. Germline trimming cut 0 bases from V and 5 bases from J; bases unmatched to any gene: 5. The CDR3 runs to 15 residues. CDR3 nucleotides: TGTGCCAGCAGCGTAGAAACAGGGGGCTTCGAGACCCAGTACTTC. This translates into CASSVETGGFETQYF. The full variable domain, in which reference TRBV9 and TRBJ2-5 provide the parts outside the CDR3, is DSGVTQTPKHLITATGQRVTLRCSPRSGDLSVYWYQQSLDQGLQFLIQYYNGEERAKGNILERFSAQQFPDLHSELNLSSLELGDSALYFCASSVETGGFETQYFGPGTRLLVL.